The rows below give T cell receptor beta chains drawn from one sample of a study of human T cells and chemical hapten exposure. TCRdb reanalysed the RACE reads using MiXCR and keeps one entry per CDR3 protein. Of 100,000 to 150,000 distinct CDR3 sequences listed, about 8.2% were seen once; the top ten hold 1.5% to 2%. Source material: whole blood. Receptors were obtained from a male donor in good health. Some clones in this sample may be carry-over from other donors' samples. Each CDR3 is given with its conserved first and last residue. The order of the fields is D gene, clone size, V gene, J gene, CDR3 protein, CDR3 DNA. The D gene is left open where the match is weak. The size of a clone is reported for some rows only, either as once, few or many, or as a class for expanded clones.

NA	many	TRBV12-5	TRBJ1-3	CASGLGGVGNTIYF	TGTGCTAGTGGTTTGGGGGGAGTCGGAAACACCATATATTTT
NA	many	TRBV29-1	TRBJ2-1	CSVGHEQFF	TGCAGCGTCGGCCATGAGCAGTTCTTC
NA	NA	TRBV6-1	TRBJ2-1	CASSEGYGNEQFF	TGTGCCAGCAGTGAAGGGTACGGGAATGAGCAGTTCTTC
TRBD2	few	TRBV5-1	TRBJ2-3	CASSVGLAGVLGDTQYF	TGCGCCAGCAGCGTGGGACTAGCGGGAGTACTTGGGGATACGCAGTATTTT
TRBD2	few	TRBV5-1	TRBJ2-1	CASSQGTSGGYNEQFF	TGCGCCAGCAGCCAGGGGACTAGCGGAGGATACAATGAGCAGTTCTTC
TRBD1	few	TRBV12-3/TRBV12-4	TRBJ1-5	CASTRGQGVNQPQHF	TGTGCCAGCACCAGGGGACAGGGGGTGAATCAGCCCCAGCATTTT
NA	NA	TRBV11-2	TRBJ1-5	CASSSFPTPRGPSQSQHF	TGTGCCAGCAGCTCTTTCCCTACCCCCAGGGGCCCTAGTCAGTCCCAGCATTTT
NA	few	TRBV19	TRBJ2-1	CASSIGWTPYNEQFF	TGTGCCAGTAGTATTGGTTGGACACCCTACAATGAGCAGTTCTTC
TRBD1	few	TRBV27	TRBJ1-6	CASSSRQGLDSPLHF	TGTGCCAGCAGTTCGAGACAGGGTTTGGATTCACCCCTCCACTTT
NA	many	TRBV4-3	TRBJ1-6	CASSQDLGAGARSYNSPLHF	TGCGCCAGCAGCCAAGATCTGGGGGCAGGGGCTCGCTCCTATAATTCACCCCTCCACTTT
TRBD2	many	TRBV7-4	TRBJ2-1	CASSLVSTSGRFCSYNEQFF	TGTGCCAGCAGCTTAGTGAGCACTAGCGGGAGGTTTTGTTCCTACAATGAGCAGTTCTTC
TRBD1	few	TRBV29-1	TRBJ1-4	CSVADRGPNEKLFF	TGCAGCGTGGCGGACAGGGGACCTAATGAAAAACTGTTTTTT
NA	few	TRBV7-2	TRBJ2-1	CASSPWIRSGSYNEQFF	TGTGCCAGCAGCCCTTGGATCAGGAGTGGCTCCTACAATGAGCAGTTCTTC
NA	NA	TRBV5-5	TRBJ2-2	CASSLKASPRDGELFF	TGTGCCAGCAGCTTGAAGGCTAGCCCAAGGGACGGGGAGCTGTTTTTT
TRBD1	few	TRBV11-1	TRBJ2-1	CASSLNRGSYNEQFF	TGTGCCAGCAGCTTAAACAGGGGTTCCTACAATGAGCAGTTCTTC
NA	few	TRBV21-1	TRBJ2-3	CASSLKREGADTQYF	TGTGCCAGCAGCCTCAAGCGGGAGGGCGCAGATACGCAGTATTTT
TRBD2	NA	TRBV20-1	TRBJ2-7	CSATSGTSGYEQYF	TGCAGTGCGACCTCCGGGACTAGCGGCTACGAGCAGTACTTC
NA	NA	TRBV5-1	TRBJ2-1	CASSLMAGGISGSYNEQFF	TGCGCCAGCAGCTTAATGGCAGGGGGTATTAGCGGCTCCTACAATGAGCAGTTCTTC
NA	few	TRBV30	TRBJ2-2	CAWKVAYTGELFF	TGTGCCTGGAAGGTAGCATACACCGGGGAGCTGTTTTTT
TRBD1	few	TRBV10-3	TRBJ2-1	CAISHRDRVYNEQFF	TGTGCCATCAGCCACCGGGACAGGGTCTACAATGAGCAGTTCTTC
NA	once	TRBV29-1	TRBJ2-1	CSVEDTTNSYNEQFF	TGCAGCGTTGAAGATACGACTAATTCCTACAATGAGCAGTTCTTC
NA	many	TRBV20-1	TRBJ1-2	CSAGRGQTLYGYTF	TGCAGTGCTGGACGAGGGCAGACCCTCTATGGCTACACCTTC
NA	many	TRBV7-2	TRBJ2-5	CASSLVTDRQETQYF	TGTGCCAGCAGCTTAGTAACTGACAGACAAGAGACCCAGTACTTC
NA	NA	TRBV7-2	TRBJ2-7	CASSLGAVGVAYEQYF	TGTGCCAGCAGCTTAGGAGCCGTTGGTGTGGCCTACGAGCAGTACTTC
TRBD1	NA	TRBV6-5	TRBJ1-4	CASSYSRAGTGAAAAKLFF	TGTGCCAGCAGTTACTCGAGGGCCGGGACAGGGGCAGCCGCCGCAAAACTGTTTTTT
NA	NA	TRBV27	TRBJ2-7	CASSSTASRVEQYF	TGTGCCAGCAGTTCCACGGCCTCCAGGGTTGAGCAGTACTTC
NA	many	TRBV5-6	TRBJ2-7	CASSYQGWSSEQYF	TGTGCCAGCAGTTATCAGGGTTGGTCATCCGAGCAGTACTTC
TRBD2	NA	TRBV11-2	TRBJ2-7	CASAQIAGGAYEQYF	TGTGCCAGCGCCCAGATAGCGGGAGGCGCCTACGAGCAGTACTTC
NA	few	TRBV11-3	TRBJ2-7	CASSVGGTPRDEQYF	TGTGCCAGCAGCGTAGGGGGGACGCCGCGTGATGAGCAGTACTTC
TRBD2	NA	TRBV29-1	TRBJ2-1	CSVDGLALSYNEQFF	TGCAGCGTTGATGGACTAGCGCTGTCCTACAATGAGCAGTTCTTC
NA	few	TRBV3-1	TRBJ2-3	CASSARGDTQYF	TGTGCCAGCAGCGCACGAGGCGATACGCAGTATTTT
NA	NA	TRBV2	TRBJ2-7	CASSERVNEQYF	TGTGCCAGCAGTGAACGGGTGAACGAGCAGTACTTC
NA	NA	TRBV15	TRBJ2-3	CATSTERTGYRDTQYF	TGTGCCACCAGCACTGAACGGACGGGTTACCGAGATACGCAGTATTTT
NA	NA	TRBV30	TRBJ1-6	CAWGYGSSYNSPLHF	TGTGCCTGGGGGTACGGGAGCTCCTATAATTCACCCCTCCACTTT
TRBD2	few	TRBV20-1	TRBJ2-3	CSATTGTSGGHTDTQYF	TGCAGTGCCACCACCGGGACTAGCGGGGGCCACACAGATACGCAGTATTTT
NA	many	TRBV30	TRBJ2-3	CAWSPMFGDTQYF	TGTGCCTGGAGTCCTATGTTTGGAGATACGCAGTATTTT
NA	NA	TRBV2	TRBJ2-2	CASRMTGNTGELFF	TGTGCCAGCAGAATGACAGGGAACACCGGGGAGCTGTTTTTT
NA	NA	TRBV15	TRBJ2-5	CATSPGEQETQYF	TGTGCCACCAGCCCAGGGGAACAAGAGACCCAGTACTTC
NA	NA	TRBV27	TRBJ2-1	CASSPPSHEQFF	TGTGCCAGCAGTCCGCCTTCCCACGAGCAGTTCTTC
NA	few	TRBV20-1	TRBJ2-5	CSAWAGEMQTQYF	TGCAGTGCTTGGGCGGGTGAGATGCAGACCCAGTACTTC
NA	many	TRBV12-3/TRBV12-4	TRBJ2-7	CASSRRRGLYEQYF	TGTGCCAGTAGTAGGCGGAGGGGTCTCTACGAGCAGTACTTC
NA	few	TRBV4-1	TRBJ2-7	CASSQGLWASSYEQYF	TGCGCCAGCAGCCAGGGATTATGGGCCAGCTCCTACGAGCAGTACTTC
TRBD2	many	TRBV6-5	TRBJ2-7	CASSSGLAGGLAYEQYF	TGTGCCAGCAGTTCAGGACTAGCGGGGGGACTAGCCTACGAGCAGTACTTC
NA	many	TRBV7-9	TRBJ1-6	CASSTGPGKDDSPLHF	TGTGCCAGCAGCACGGGGCCCGGGAAGGATGATTCACCCCTCCACTTT
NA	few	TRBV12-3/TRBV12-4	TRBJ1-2	CASSRTQVWNGYTF	TGTGCCAGCAGTAGGACCCAGGTTTGGAATGGCTACACCTTC
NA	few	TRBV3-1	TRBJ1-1	CASSHLGETTGWRTEAFF	TGTGCCAGCAGCCACCTCGGCGAGACGACAGGTTGGAGGACTGAAGCTTTCTTT
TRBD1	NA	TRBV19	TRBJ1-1	CASSNSGTGHTEAFF	TGTGCCAGTAGTAACTCCGGGACAGGACACACTGAAGCTTTCTTT
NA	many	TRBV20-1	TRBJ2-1	CSARDRKGGTYNEQFF	TGCAGTGCTAGAGATAGAAAGGGGGGCACCTACAATGAGCAGTTCTTC